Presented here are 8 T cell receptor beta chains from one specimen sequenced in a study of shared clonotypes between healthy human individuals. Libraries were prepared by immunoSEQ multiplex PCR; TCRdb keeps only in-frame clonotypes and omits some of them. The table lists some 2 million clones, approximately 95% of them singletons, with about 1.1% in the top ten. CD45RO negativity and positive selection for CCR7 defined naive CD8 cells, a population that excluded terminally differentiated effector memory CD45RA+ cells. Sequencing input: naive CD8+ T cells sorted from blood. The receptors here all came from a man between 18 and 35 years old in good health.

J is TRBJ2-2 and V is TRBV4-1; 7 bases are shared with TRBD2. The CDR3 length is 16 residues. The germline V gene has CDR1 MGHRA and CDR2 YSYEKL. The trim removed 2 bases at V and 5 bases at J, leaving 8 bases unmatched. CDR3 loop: CASSQSAGADTGELFF. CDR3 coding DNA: TGCGCCAGCAGCCAAAGCGCGGGAGCGGATACCGGGGAGCTGTTTTTT.

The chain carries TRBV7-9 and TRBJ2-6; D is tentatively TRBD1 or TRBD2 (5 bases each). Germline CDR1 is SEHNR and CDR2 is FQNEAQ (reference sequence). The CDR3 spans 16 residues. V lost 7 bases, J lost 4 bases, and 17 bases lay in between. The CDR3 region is CASIKGTSTGANVLTF. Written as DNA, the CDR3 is TGTGCCAGCATCAAAGGGACCTCGACGGGGGCCAACGTCCTGACTTTC.

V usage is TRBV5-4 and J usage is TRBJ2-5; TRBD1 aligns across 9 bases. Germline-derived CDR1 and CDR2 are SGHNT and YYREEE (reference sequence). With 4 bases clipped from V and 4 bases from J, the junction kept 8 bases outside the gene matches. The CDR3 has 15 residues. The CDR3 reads CASSGDRAGRETQYF. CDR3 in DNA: TGTGCCAGCAGCGGGGACAGGGCAGGGAGAGAGACCCAGTACTTC.

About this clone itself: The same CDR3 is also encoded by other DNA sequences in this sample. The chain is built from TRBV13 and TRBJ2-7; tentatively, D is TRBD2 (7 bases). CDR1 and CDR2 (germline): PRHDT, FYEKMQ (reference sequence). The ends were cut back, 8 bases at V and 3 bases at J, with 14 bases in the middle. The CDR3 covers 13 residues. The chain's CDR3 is CASSGGRSYEQYF. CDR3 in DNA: TGTGCCAGCTCGGGGGGCCGGAGCTACGAGCAGTACTTC.

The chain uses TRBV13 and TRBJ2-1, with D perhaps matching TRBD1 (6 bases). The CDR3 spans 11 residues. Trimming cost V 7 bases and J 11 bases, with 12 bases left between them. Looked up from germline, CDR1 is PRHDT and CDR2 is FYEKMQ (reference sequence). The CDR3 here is CASTTGTKQFF. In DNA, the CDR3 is TGTGCCAGCACTACCGGGACAAAGCAGTTCTTC.

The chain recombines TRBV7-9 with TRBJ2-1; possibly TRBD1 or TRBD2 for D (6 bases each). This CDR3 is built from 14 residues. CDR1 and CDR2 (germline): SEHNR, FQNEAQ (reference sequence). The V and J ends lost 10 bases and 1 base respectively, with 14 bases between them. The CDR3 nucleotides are TGTGCCACCTCATCGGGGGCTTCCTACAATGAGCAGTTCTTC. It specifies CATSSGASYNEQFF.

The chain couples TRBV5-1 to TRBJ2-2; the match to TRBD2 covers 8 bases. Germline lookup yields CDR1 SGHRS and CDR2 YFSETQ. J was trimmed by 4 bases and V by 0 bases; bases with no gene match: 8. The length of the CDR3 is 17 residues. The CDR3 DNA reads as TGCGCCAGCAGCTTGGTTATCGGGAGGGAAAGCACCGGGGAGCTGTTTTTT. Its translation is CASSLVIGRESTGELFF.

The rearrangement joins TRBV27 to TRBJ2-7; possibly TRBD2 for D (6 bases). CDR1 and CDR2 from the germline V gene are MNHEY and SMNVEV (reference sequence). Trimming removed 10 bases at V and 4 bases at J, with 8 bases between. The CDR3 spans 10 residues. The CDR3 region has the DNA TGTGCCATTGGGGGGTACGAGCAGTACTTC. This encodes CAIGGYEQYF.